The 11 T cell receptor beta chains listed next were all sequenced from one sample in a study of shared clonotypes between healthy human individuals. Assay used: immunoSEQ multiplex PCR; TCRdb lists only in-frame clones, some missing. In the table there are 650,000 to 800,000 clones, 92% of which are singletons. Positive CCR7 selection of CD45RO-negative cells yielded the naive CD8 cells, and terminally differentiated effector memory CD45RA+ cells were excluded. The sequencing input was naive CD8+ T cells sorted from blood. These receptors all stem from a young man in good health.

CDR3 coding DNA: TGTGCCTACCTACCCGACGCGGCAATTATCTATGGCTACACCTTC. This codes for CAYLPDAAIIYGYTF. This chain uses TRBV30 with TRBJ1-2, with D hard to call. The V end was cut by 7 bases, the J end by 4 bases, with 22 bases between. The CDR3 covers 15 residues. CDR1 GTSNPN and CDR2 SVGIG come from the germline V gene (reference sequence).

J is TRBJ2-1 and V is TRBV27; 8 nucleotides align to TRBD1. V lost 3 bases to trimming and J lost 5 bases; unmatched junction nucleotides: 12. The CDR3 runs 17 residues. CDR1 and CDR2 from the germline V gene are MNHEY and SMNVEV (reference sequence). CDR3 sequence reads: CASSFPPPTGENNEQFF. The CDR3 DNA follows: TGTGCCAGCAGTTTCCCTCCTCCGACAGGGGAGAACAATGAGCAGTTCTTC.

J is TRBJ2-7 and V is TRBV6-5; the match to TRBD1 covers 7 bases. The CDR3 runs to 14 residues. CDR1 MNHEY and CDR2 SVGAGI come from the germline V gene. V shed 8 bases, J shed 6 bases, and the junction held 13 bases outside the gene matches. This chain's CDR3 is CASHPGQGVSEQYF. CDR3 bases: TGTGCCAGCCATCCGGGGCAGGGGGTAAGCGAGCAGTACTTC.

The V call is TRBV15, the J call TRBJ1-1, with unresolved D. Germline assignment: CDR1 LNHNV and CDR2 YYDKDF (reference sequence). The CDR3 spans 12 residues. V was pared by 3 bases and J by 11 bases, with 13 bases between. CDR3 sequence: CATSSKESRAFF. DNA for the CDR3: TGTGCCACCAGCAGTAAGGAATCTCGTGCTTTCTTT.

The J gene is TRBJ2-7, the V gene TRBV18; D might be TRBD2 (6 bases). Germline V CDR1 and CDR2: KGHSH, LQKENI. V was trimmed by 3 bases and J by 1 base, leaving 16 bases between them. This CDR3 comprises 16 residues. The CDR3 sequence: CASSPAPLGGSYEQYF. DNA for the CDR3: TGTGCCAGCTCACCGGCCCCGCTCGGGGGATCCTACGAGCAGTACTTC.

The gene calls are TRBV19 and TRBJ2-3, with TRBD2 as a possible D gene (5 bases). The germline V and J ends were trimmed by 7 bases and 1 base, with 12 bases remaining between them. This CDR3 has 14 amino acids. The germline CDR1 and CDR2 sequences are LNHDA and SQIVND (reference sequence). The CDR3 loop is CASNTGMGTDTQYF. The CDR3 DNA sequence: TGTGCCAGTAATACGGGAATGGGCACAGATACGCAGTATTTT.

The chain joins TRBV19 to TRBJ2-1; no clear D gene. CDR1 LNHDA and CDR2 SQIVND come from the germline V gene (reference sequence). The V end lost 6 bases, the J end lost 4 bases, and 19 bases lay between the germline ends. The CDR3 sequence is 16 residues long. CDR3 in amino acids: CASRPLTTLGYNEQFF. CDR3 sequence (DNA): TGTGCCAGTAGACCGCTAACTACCTTGGGGTACAATGAGCAGTTCTTC.

This clone has just one count. This chain joins TRBV9 and TRBJ2-5; weak D call: TRBD1 (5 bases). TRBJ2-7 matches the DNA end more closely, so the J call is doubtful. The CDR3 runs 15 residues. Germline-derived CDR1 and CDR2 are SGDLS and YYNGEE. DNA of the CDR3: TGTGCCAGCAGCCCGCGGTCAGCAGGGTCCTACGAGCAGTACTTC. It encodes CASSPRSAGSYEQYF.

The genes are TRBV7-9 and TRBJ2-1; D is undetermined. Trimming stripped 8 bases from V and 13 bases from J, with 6 bases between. This CDR3 region has 8 residues. CDR1 is SEHNR and CDR2 is FQNEAQ in the germline V gene (reference sequence). This CDR3 is CASPSQFF. In DNA form, the CDR3 reads TGTGCCAGCCCGTCCCAGTTCTTC.

The chain uses TRBV7-8 and TRBJ2-1; no definite D call. This CDR3 is built from 16 residues. V lost 2 bases and J lost 0, with 11 bases in between. Germline V CDR1 and CDR2: SGHVS, FQNEAQ. The CDR3 DNA sequence: TGTGCCAGCAGCTTAATCCAGCCCAACTCCTACAATGAGCAGTTCTTC. Its protein product is CASSLIQPNSYNEQFF.

This chain connects TRBV5-1 to TRBJ2-3; TRBD2 is a possible D gene (5 bases). The V end was cut by 2 bases, the J end by 0 bases, with 10 bases between. The CDR3 has 15 amino acids. Germline loops: CDR1 SGHRS, CDR2 YFSETQ. The CDR3 loop is CASSFSRTSTDTQYF. DNA of the CDR3: TGCGCCAGCAGCTTCTCCAGGACTAGCACAGATACGCAGTATTTT.